Each of the 29 T cell receptor beta chains below was sequenced from the same sample in a study of spatial heterogeneity in lung cancer. TCRdb fed the 5' RACE reads into MiXCR, producing one record per CDR3 protein. The table lists about 75,000 distinct CDR3 sequences, less than 15% of them singletons, with 7.2% in the top ten. The time point is: sample taken at primary tumor resection. Researchers sequenced whole RNA taken from tumor, nontumor lung or frozen PBMC without sorting. Here the sequenced sample was PBMCs, taken at surgery. These receptors came from a male donor with early-stage non-small cell lung cancer.

This clonotype was picked up many times. The chain is built from TRBV7-3 and TRBJ1-5, with 7 bases aligning to TRBD1. The junction had 14 bases not matched to a gene; V was cut back by 5 bases and J by 1 base. This CDR3 is built from 18 residues. From germline, CDR1 is SGHTA and CDR2 FQGTGA. CDR3 region: CASSAVGQTPGSNQPQHF. In nucleotides, the CDR3 is TGTGCCAGCAGCGCCGTGGGACAGACACCTGGGAGCAATCAGCCCCAGCATTTT.

As concerns this clonotype: One end of the junction varies from germline; a read error may be responsible. The chain links TRBV5-1 to TRBJ2-2; TRBD2 is a possible D gene (6 bases). The germline V gene has CDR1 SGHRS and CDR2 YFSETQ. This CDR3 contains 15 residues. The CDR3 here is CATSPGGANTGELFF. The DNA for the CDR3 is TGCGCCACCAGCCCCGGAGGGGCGAACACCGGGGAGCTGTTTTTT.

This clonotype was recorded many times. V gene TRBV5-1 combines with J gene TRBJ2-2; possible D gene TRBD1, 5 bases. Germline-derived CDR1 and CDR2 are SGHRS and YFSETQ. This CDR3 spans 15 amino acids. With 0 bases removed from V and 3 bases from J, the gap between germline ends came to 9 bases. The DNA of the CDR3 is TGCGCCAGCAGCTTGGCGCAACAGGACACCGGGGAGCTGTTTTTT. As protein: CASSLAQQDTGELFF.

This clonotype appeared a few times. The chain couples TRBV29-1 to TRBJ2-5; 11 bases agree with TRBD1. This CDR3 spans 15 amino acids. The germline gives CDR1 SQVTM, CDR2 ANQGSEA. V lost 8 bases, J lost 4 bases, and 12 bases stayed unmatched. The CDR3 sequence: CSMRTGGVLVETQYF. CDR3 bases: TGCAGCATGAGGACAGGGGGCGTTTTAGTAGAGACCCAGTACTTC. Full variable domain (missing parts from reference TRBV29-1 and TRBJ2-5): SAVISQKPSRDICQRGTSLTIQCQVDSQVTMMFWYRQQPGQSLTLIATANQGSEATYESGFVIDKFPISRPNLTFSTLTVSNMSPEDSSIYLCSMRTGGVLVETQYFGPGTRLLVL.

The chain is built from TRBV4-1 and TRBJ2-2; TRBD2 matches at 9 bases. Germline CDR1 and CDR2: MGHRA and YSYEKL. The CDR3 covers 17 residues. Trimming cost V 3 bases and J 1 base; bases outside gene matches: 6. The CDR3 protein is CASSQGTSLRNTGELFF. The CDR3 coding sequence is TGCGCCAGCAGCCAGGGGACTAGCCTAAGGAACACCGGGGAGCTGTTTTTT.

The chain combines TRBV2 with TRBJ1-4; the D gene is possibly TRBD1 (5 bases). From germline, CDR1 is SNHLY and CDR2 FYNNEI. Deletions cut 3 bases from V and 14 bases from J, with 19 bases between. This CDR3 is 14 amino acids long. In nucleotides, the CDR3 is TGTGCCAGCAGTGACCAGCCGACAATGGGGGGGCTGTTTTTT. It translates to CASSDQPTMGGLFF.

This clonotype was seen repeatedly, ten times or more. The V gene is TRBV5-1, the J gene TRBJ2-7; D may be TRBD1 (6 bases). The tail of the sequence fits TRBJ2-5 better, so the J call may be wrong. This CDR3 is built from 14 residues. From germline, CDR1 is SGHRS and CDR2 YFSETQ. CDR3 sequence (DNA): TGCGCCAGCACCCACGCCGGGACACCCCCGACCCAGTACTTC. Translation: CASTHAGTPPTQYF.

This clonotype was seen repeatedly, ten times or more. V and J are TRBV30 and TRBJ2-3, with no clear D. The CDR3 runs to 11 residues. V was clipped by 0 bases and J by 6 bases, with 4 bases between them. CDR1 and CDR2 from the germline V gene are GTSNPN and SVGIG (reference sequence). CDR3 nucleotides: TGTGCCTGGAGTGTGTCCGATACGCAGTATTTT. Its protein is CAWSVSDTQYF.

A few counts support this clonotype. Here the CDR3 reads CASSQEVGASIASDTQYF. In DNA, the CDR3 is TGCGCCAGCAGCCAAGAGGTCGGGGCCTCCATCGCATCGGATACGCAGTATTTT. V and J are TRBV4-3 and TRBJ2-3, with D perhaps TRBD1 or TRBD2 (5 bases each). V dropped 0 bases and J dropped 6 bases, with 22 bases sitting between them. CDR1 is LGHNA and CDR2 is YSLEER in the germline V gene. The CDR3 contains 18 residues.

This clonotype was counted ten times or more. V is TRBV7-2 and J is TRBJ2-1, with D hard to call. CDR1 SGHTA and CDR2 FQGNSA come from the germline V gene. Trimming shortened V by 3 bases and J by 8 bases, and 14 bases separated the two germline ends. The CDR3 totals 14 residues. CDR3 protein: CASSLGGARDEQFF. Written as DNA, the CDR3 is TGTGCCAGCAGCTTGGGCGGAGCAAGGGATGAGCAGTTCTTC.

The chain links TRBV4-1 to TRBJ2-2, with D perhaps TRBD2 (6 bases). The CDR3 runs 15 residues. The germline V gene encodes CDR1 MGHRA and CDR2 YSYEKL. V was cut by 2 bases and J by 4 bases, with 11 bases left in between. CDR3 nucleotide sequence: TGCGCCAGCAGCCAACTGGCGGGGACCACCGGGGAGCTGTTTTTT. Protein: CASSQLAGTTGELFF.

This chain joins TRBV6-1 and TRBJ2-2; no reliable D call. Germline CDR1 MNHNS, CDR2 SASEGT. Deletions cut 3 bases from V and 4 bases from J, with 6 bases between. The CDR3 contains 13 residues. This CDR3 is CASSDLVTGELFF. In nucleotides, the CDR3 is TGTGCCAGCAGTGATCTGGTCACCGGGGAGCTGTTTTTT.

The chain couples TRBV20-1 to TRBJ2-1; no firm D call. Germline CDR1 DFQATT, CDR2 SNEGSKA (reference sequence). Trimming left V 2 bases short and J 12 bases short, with 11 bases between. This CDR3 contains 11 residues. CDR3 coding DNA: TGCAGTGCTAGACTGGACGACTGGCAGTTCTTC. Translated, it gives CSARLDDWQFF.

This chain links TRBV18 with TRBJ1-3; the D is unclear. Germline V gene sequence: CDR1 KGHSH, CDR2 LQKENI. The CDR3 runs to 13 residues. V dropped 3 bases and J dropped 0 bases, with 3 bases sitting between them. The CDR3 here is CASSPGSGNTIYF. CDR3 nucleotides: TGTGCCAGCTCACCGGGCTCTGGAAACACCATATATTTT.

This clonotype was seen more than once but under ten times. The chain links TRBV7-2 to TRBJ2-5, with unresolved D. The CDR3 is 13 amino acids. V shed 5 bases and J shed 5 bases, with 12 bases lying between them. Per germline, CDR1 SGHTA and CDR2 FQGNSA. The CDR3 loop is CASSDLRTETQYF. The CDR3 region has the DNA TGTGCCAGCAGCGACCTCCGCACCGAGACCCAGTACTTC.

This clonotype was observed many times. V is TRBV7-8 and J is TRBJ2-7, with D hard to call. V was pared by 2 bases and J by 2 bases, with 16 bases between. The CDR3 covers 16 residues. Germline V gives CDR1 SGHVS, CDR2 FQNEAQ. CDR3 sequence reads: CASSLNLATQAYEQYF. The CDR3 nucleotides are TGTGCCAGCAGCTTAAATCTGGCGACTCAAGCCTACGAGCAGTACTTC.

This clonotype has at least ten counts. The chain couples TRBV20-1 to TRBJ2-7; 7 positions match TRBD2. Unmatched junction bases numbered 8, after V lost 0 bases and J lost 3 bases. The CDR3 has 15 residues. Germline CDR1 DFQATT, CDR2 SNEGSKA (reference sequence). This CDR3 is CSARDPRGGSYEQYF. The CDR3 DNA reads TGCAGTGCTAGAGATCCCCGCGGCGGGAGCTACGAGCAGTACTTC.

V is TRBV4-2 and J is TRBJ1-1; TRBD1 is a possible D gene (5 bases). The CDR3 contains 19 residues. Trimming removed 4 bases at V and 0 bases at J, with 24 bases between. CDR1 and CDR2 from the germline V gene are LGHNA and YNFKEQ. CDR3 DNA sequence: TGTGCCAGCAGCCGATCCACCGAAGTCCGGGGGACGTTGAACACTGAAGCTTTCTTT. Translated: CASSRSTEVRGTLNTEAFF.

This rearrangement joins TRBV7-9 to TRBJ1-2; no definite D call. The CDR3 runs to 12 residues. Per germline, CDR1 SEHNR and CDR2 FQNEAQ (reference sequence). Trimming took 2 bases from V and 8 from J, leaving 9 bases between them. The CDR3 is CASSLQDRGYTF. CDR3 nucleotides: TGTGCCAGCAGCTTACAAGACCGCGGCTACACCTTC.

The CDR3 here is CASSPESPSYNEQFF. Written as DNA, the CDR3 is TGTGCCAGCAGCCCAGAGAGCCCTTCCTACAATGAGCAGTTCTTC. This rearrangement joins TRBV7-9 to TRBJ2-1; D not certain. Germline V gene data show CDR1 as SEHNR and CDR2 as FQNEAQ (reference sequence). V was pared by 5 bases and J by 1 base, with 12 bases between. This CDR3 comprises 15 residues.

This chain's CDR3 is CASSDRLLANTGELFF. The DNA for the CDR3 is TGTGCCAGTTCCGACAGACTCCTCGCGAACACCGGGGAGCTGTTTTTT. The chain recombines TRBV19 with TRBJ2-2; the D gene is possibly TRBD1 (5 bases). Germline CDR1 LNHDA, CDR2 SQIVND (reference sequence). This CDR3 spans 16 amino acids. Trimming took 8 bases from V and 0 from J, leaving 16 bases between them.

This clonotype was detected a few times. The chain carries TRBV2 and TRBJ2-2; D is uncertain. Trimming cost V 8 bases and J 0 bases, with 13 bases left between them. The CDR3 is 15 amino acids. Germline loops: CDR1 SNHLY, CDR2 FYNNEI. The CDR3, as DNA: TGTGCCAGCCAGAGCGACCTGGCGAACACCGGGGAGCTGTTTTTT. This gives the protein CASQSDLANTGELFF. The full variable domain, its missing parts supplied by reference TRBV2 and TRBJ2-2, is EPEVTQTPSHQVTQMGQEVILRCVPISNHLYFYWYRQILGQKVEFLVSFYNNEISEKSEIFDDQFSVERPDGSNFTLKIRSTKLEDSAMYFCASQSDLANTGELFFGEGSRLTVL.

In this sample, this clonotype turned up a few times. The J gene is TRBJ2-1, the V gene TRBV20-1; 8 nucleotides align to TRBD2. This CDR3 comprises 17 residues. J lost 0 bases, V lost 0 bases, and 7 bases had no gene match. The germline CDR1 and CDR2 sequences are DFQATT and SNEGSKA (reference sequence). The CDR3 region has the DNA TGCAGTGCTAGAGATTCGGGCGGGAGGCGCTCCTACAATGAGCAGTTCTTC. Translation: CSARDSGGRRSYNEQFF.

This clonotype was counted ten times or more. The V call is TRBV5-1, the J call TRBJ2-3; D might be TRBD2 (6 bases). Germline V gene lookup returns CDR1 SGHRS and CDR2 YFSETQ. V lost 2 bases and J lost 1, with 8 bases in between. This CDR3 is 14 amino acids long. The CDR3, as DNA: TGCGCCAGCAGCTTCGCTAGCGGCACAGATACGCAGTATTTT. Its translation is CASSFASGTDTQYF.

V usage is TRBV5-1 and J usage is TRBJ2-3; 8 bases agree with TRBD1. Germline trimming cut 7 bases from V and 4 bases from J; bases unmatched to any gene: 11. From germline, CDR1 is SGHRS and CDR2 YFSETQ. CDR3 length equals 15 residues. CDR3 DNA sequence: TGCGCCAGCCGAACCTCAGGGGGCATATCAGATACGCAGTATTTT. The encoded protein is CASRTSGGISDTQYF.

This chain links TRBV29-1 with TRBJ1-3; unclear D gene. CDR3 length: 12 residues. Germline V gene sequence: CDR1 SQVTM, CDR2 ANQGSEA. Trimming took off 7 bases at V and 0 bases at J, with 7 bases between the two ends. The CDR3 region is CSADISGNTIYF. CDR3 DNA: TGCAGCGCTGACATCTCTGGAAACACCATATATTTT.

The chain has TRBV7-6 and TRBJ2-2; no definite D call. The CDR3 covers 12 residues. V lost 5 bases to trimming and J lost 6 bases, with 7 bases between them. The germline CDR1 and CDR2 sequences are SGHVS and FNYEAQ. Here the CDR3 reads CASSPMAGELFF. CDR3 bases: TGTGCCAGCAGCCCAATGGCCGGGGAGCTGTTTTTT.

This chain uses TRBV29-1 with TRBJ2-7, with D possibly being TRBD1 (6 bases). V was pared by 4 bases and J by 3 bases, with 10 bases between. From germline, CDR1 is SQVTM and CDR2 ANQGSEA. The length of the CDR3 is 12 residues. The CDR3 coding sequence is TGCAGCGTTGGACCGACAGGCTACGAGCAGTACTTC. This encodes CSVGPTGYEQYF.

The V gene is TRBV20-1, the J gene TRBJ2-1; 7 bases align to TRBD2. The V and J ends lost 4 bases and 0 bases, in that order; junction bases with no gene match: 9. Germline V lookup: CDR1 DFQATT, CDR2 SNEGSKA (reference sequence). CDR3 length: 16 amino acids. The CDR3 region has the DNA TGCAGTGCTACCGAACAGCGGGGCAGCTCCTACAATGAGCAGTTCTTC. Translating gives CSATEQRGSSYNEQFF.